This T cell receptor beta chain originates from a study of cytomegalovirus exposure and HLA in healthy donors. Study-level background: Later analysis reported that the 120 validation repertoires shared the platform of the 500 to 750 first-cohort repertoires. Study-wide findings and caveats: Within the approximately 130 validation repertoires, first-cohort TCR clusters tended to co-occur, according to a later analysis. In vitro data verified three CMV-associated chains as specific for CMV antigens. The study designated over 150 TCR beta chains cytomegalovirus-associated.

Produced via immunoSEQ multiplex PCR; TCRdb's table is partial and in-frame only. The sample includes roughly 130,000 clones, roughly nine tenths of them seen just once. The germline V gene has CDR1 SNHLY and CDR2 FYNNEI. Trimming took 0 bases from V and 9 from J, leaving 12 bases between them. The CDR3 has 14 amino acids. As for this clone: The antigen is not known.

The chain employs TRBV2 and TRBJ2-4; D is perhaps TRBD2 (6 bases). Source material: PBMCs. This TCR was sampled from a man aged 18 to 29 in good health and CMV-seronegative. CDR3 nucleotides: TGTGCCAGCAGTGAAGCGCTTGGGAGGTCCATTCAGTACTTC. This sequence encodes CASSEALGRSIQYF.